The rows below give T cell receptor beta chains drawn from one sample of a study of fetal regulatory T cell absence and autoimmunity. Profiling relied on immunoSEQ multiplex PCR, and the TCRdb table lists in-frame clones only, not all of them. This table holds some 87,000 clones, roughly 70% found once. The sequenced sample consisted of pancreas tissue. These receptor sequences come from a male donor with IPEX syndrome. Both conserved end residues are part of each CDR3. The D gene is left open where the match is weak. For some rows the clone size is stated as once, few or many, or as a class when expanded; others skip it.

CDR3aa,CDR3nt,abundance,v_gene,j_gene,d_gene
CASSFSGTGTVNYGYTF,TGTGCCAGCAGTTTCTCCGGGACAGGGACCGTTAACTATGGCTACACCTTC,NA,TRBV27,TRBJ1-2,TRBD1
CASSRLAGEFEDTQYF,TGCGCCAGCAGTAGGCTAGCGGGGGAGTTCGAAGATACGCAGTATTTT,NA,TRBV10-1,TRBJ2-3,TRBD2
CASSRDSGFNYGYTF,TGCGCCAGCAGCCGAGATTCAGGGTTTAACTATGGCTACACCTTC,NA,TRBV4-1,TRBJ1-2,NA
CASSYSLRYEFF,TGTGCCAGCAGTTACTCGCTCCGTTACGAGTTCTTC,NA,TRBV6-5,TRBJ2-1,NA
CASSQDAGSYNEQFF,TGCGCCAGCAGCCAAGATGCGGGCTCCTACAATGAGCAGTTCTTC,few,TRBV4-1,TRBJ2-1,NA
CASSASGSGETQYF,TGTGCCAGCAGCGCTAGCGGGTCGGGGGAGACCCAGTACTTC,NA,TRBV11-2,TRBJ2-5,TRBD2
CASSLAGLAGEETQYF,TGTGCCAGCAGCTTAGCGGGGCTAGCGGGGGAAGAGACCCAGTACTTC,NA,TRBV7-6,TRBJ2-5,TRBD2
CASSPRGTNPSYEQYF,TGTGCCAGCAGCCCCCGTGGGACCAATCCGTCCTACGAGCAGTACTTC,NA,TRBV13,TRBJ2-7,NA
CSARGNNEQFF,TGCAGTGCTAGAGGTAACAATGAGCAGTTCTTC,NA,TRBV20-1,TRBJ2-1,NA
CAVPPGKKIPYEQYF,TGCGCCGTACCACCTGGGAAAAAAATCCCCTACGAGCAGTACTTC,NA,TRBV23-1,TRBJ2-7,NA
CASSDSSALGAFF,TGTGCCAGCAGTGACTCGAGCGCCTTAGGAGCTTTCTTT,NA,TRBV6-4,TRBJ1-1,NA
CASSLTLGKGNYGYTF,TGTGCCAGCAGCTTAACTTTGGGGAAGGGTAACTATGGCTACACCTTC,NA,TRBV7-2,TRBJ1-2,NA
CASSSRTPSAGELFF,TGTGCCAGCAGCTCGCGCACTCCTAGCGCCGGGGAGCTGTTTTTT,NA,TRBV14,TRBJ2-2,NA
CASSLGSGRSYEQYF,TGTGCCAGCAGCTTGGGTAGCGGGAGAAGCTACGAGCAGTACTTC,NA,TRBV7-8,TRBJ2-7,TRBD2
CASSIGGSYNSPLHF,TGTGCCAGTAGTATAGGGGGCTCCTATAATTCACCCCTCCACTTT,medium-sized,TRBV19,TRBJ1-6,NA
CASSVDISPSYEQYF,TGTGCCAGCAGCGTAGACATCAGTCCCTCCTACGAGCAGTACTTC,once,TRBV6-1,TRBJ2-7,NA
CASSESRRGEGYTF,TGTGCCAGCAGTGAATCCAGGCGAGGCGAAGGCTACACCTTC,NA,TRBV25-1,TRBJ1-2,NA
CASSETGYYEQYF,TGTGCCAGCAGTGAAACAGGCTACTACGAGCAGTACTTC,once,TRBV6-1,TRBJ2-7,NA
CASSPRQGGGTEAFF,TGTGCCAGCTCACCACGACAGGGGGGTGGGACTGAAGCTTTCTTT,NA,TRBV18,TRBJ1-1,TRBD1
CATSAPSGGPSSYEQYF,TGTGCCACCAGCGCGCCTAGCGGGGGGCCTTCCTCCTACGAGCAGTACTTC,NA,TRBV15,TRBJ2-7,TRBD2
CASSSGQGVTEAFF,TGCGCCAGCAGCTCGGGACAGGGCGTCACTGAAGCTTTCTTT,few,TRBV5-1,TRBJ1-1,TRBD1
CASSPPILAGVTNTGELFF,TGTGCCAGCAGCCCCCCCATACTAGCGGGGGTGACGAACACCGGGGAGCTGTTTTTT,NA,TRBV7-8,TRBJ2-2,TRBD2
CASSRGYEQYF,TGTGCCAGCAGCAGGGGGTACGAGCAGTACTTC,few,TRBV27,TRBJ2-7,TRBD1
CASSLSGDSPLHF,TGTGCCAGCAGCTTGAGTGGAGATTCACCCCTCCACTTT,few,TRBV5-5,TRBJ1-6,NA
CASSPPTDYGYTF,TGTGCCAGCAGCCCACCGACAGATTATGGCTACACCTTC,NA,TRBV7-9,TRBJ1-2,NA
CATSRDKGHTQFF,TGTGCCACCAGCAGAGATAAGGGACACACGCAGTTCTTC,NA,TRBV15,TRBJ2-1,NA
CASSAPPLPGLATQETQYF,TGTGCCAGCAGCGCGCCACCACTCCCGGGACTAGCGACCCAAGAGACCCAGTACTTC,NA,TRBV9,TRBJ2-5,TRBD2
CASSYEQYF,TGTGCCAGCAGCTACGAGCAGTACTTC,few,TRBV5-4,TRBJ2-7,NA
CASSAGTGNPTNEKLFF,TGTGCCAGCAGTGCCGGGACAGGGAATCCGACTAATGAAAAACTGTTTTTT,once,TRBV25-1,TRBJ1-4,TRBD1
CASRQGAVGNTEAFF,TGCGCCAGCAGACAGGGGGCGGTTGGGAACACTGAAGCTTTCTTT,NA,TRBV5-1,TRBJ1-1,TRBD1
CASSLMNEQFF,TGTGCCAGCAGCCTTATGAATGAGCAGTTCTTC,NA,TRBV7-6,TRBJ2-1,NA
CASSRDRGREQYF,TGTGCCAGCTCACGGGACAGGGGGCGCGAGCAGTACTTC,once,TRBV18,TRBJ2-7,TRBD1
CASRDRGGEKLFF,TGTGCCAGCCGAGACCGGGGCGGTGAAAAACTGTTTTTT,NA,TRBV2,TRBJ1-4,NA
CASSQLNTQYF,TGTGCCAGCTCCCAACTTAATACGCAGTATTTT,NA,TRBV2,TRBJ2-3,NA
CSAVWCLAGTPDTQYF,TGCAGCGCCGTTTGGTGTCTTGCGGGGACCCCAGATACGCAGTATTTT,NA,TRBV29-1,TRBJ2-3,NA
CASTPRSGYGYTF,TGTGCCAGCACCCCCCGATCGGGCTATGGCTACACCTTC,NA,TRBV2,TRBJ1-2,NA
CASSLGGYGYTF,TGCGCCAGCAGCTTAGGGGGCTATGGCTACACCTTC,few,TRBV5-1,TRBJ1-2,NA
CASSVGDNSKGTDTQYF,TGTGCCAGCAGCGTGGGGGATAATTCAAAGGGCACAGATACGCAGTATTTT,NA,TRBV9,TRBJ2-3,NA
CASSPYRASTDTQYF,TGTGCCAGCAGCCCATACAGGGCTAGCACAGATACGCAGTATTTT,NA,TRBV9,TRBJ2-3,NA
CAWSIREANQPQHF,TGTGCCTGGAGTATAAGGGAGGCGAATCAGCCCCAGCATTTT,NA,TRBV30,TRBJ1-5,NA
CASSLARTRVDEQYF,TGCGCCAGCAGCTTGGCTCGGACAAGGGTCGACGAGCAGTACTTC,NA,TRBV5-1,TRBJ2-7,NA
CAWGRGTIYF,TGTGCCTGGGGAAGGGGCACCATATATTTT,NA,TRBV30,TRBJ1-3,NA
CANSLPSDTQYF,TGCGCCAACAGCCTCCCCTCAGATACGCAGTATTTT,NA,TRBV4-1,TRBJ2-3,NA
CASSSARETEAFF,TGTGCCAGCAGCTCCGCCCGGGAAACTGAAGCTTTCTTT,NA,TRBV13,TRBJ1-1,NA
CASSSGLAGFPYYEQYF,TGTGCCAGCAGCTCCGGACTAGCGGGATTCCCATACTACGAGCAGTACTTC,few,TRBV5-6,TRBJ2-7,TRBD2
CASSSPGNEQYF,TGTGCCAGCAGCTCCCCAGGGAACGAGCAGTACTTC,NA,TRBV9,TRBJ2-7,NA
CASSSLHSYEQYF,TGTGCCAGCAGCTCCCTCCACTCCTACGAGCAGTACTTC,NA,TRBV9,TRBJ2-7,NA
CASSEIGLKRECTDTQYF,TGTGCCAGCAGTGAAATAGGACTAAAGCGGGAGTGCACAGATACGCAGTATTTT,NA,TRBV6-1,TRBJ2-3,TRBD2
CASSLTINLGYEQYF,TGTGCCAGTAGCCTCACTATAAACCTGGGCTACGAGCAGTACTTC,NA,TRBV19,TRBJ2-7,NA
CASSLTAGGYEQYF,TGCGCCAGCAGCTTGACGGCGGGGGGCTACGAGCAGTACTTC,NA,TRBV5-1,TRBJ2-7,TRBD2
CASSPLAGRHTDTQYF,TGCGCCAGCAGCCCCTTAGCGGGAAGGCACACAGATACGCAGTATTTT,NA,TRBV4-1,TRBJ2-3,TRBD2
CASSRSRVNYGYTF,TGTGCCAGCTCCCGCTCTAGGGTTAACTATGGCTACACCTTC,NA,TRBV18,TRBJ1-2,NA
CASSFRPLNTEAFF,TGTGCCAGCAGCTTTCGTCCTTTAAACACTGAAGCTTTCTTT,NA,TRBV13,TRBJ1-1,NA
CARRHYGYTF,TGTGCCAGGAGACACTATGGCTACACCTTC,NA,TRBV6-6,TRBJ1-2,NA
CASSQDIGRGRREKLFF,TGCGCCAGCAGCCAAGATATAGGAAGGGGGCGAAGGGAAAAACTGTTTTTT,NA,TRBV4-3,TRBJ1-4,TRBD1
CASSLAHSSFEAFF,TGTGCCAGCAGCTTAGCGCACAGCTCCTTTGAAGCTTTCTTT,NA,TRBV7-9,TRBJ1-1,NA
CASSRDVYGYTF,TGTGCCAGCAGTCGGGACGTTTATGGCTACACCTTC,NA,TRBV9,TRBJ1-2,NA
CASSLDSSPNEQFF,TGCGCCAGCAGCTTGGACTCCTCTCCCAATGAGCAGTTCTTC,NA,TRBV5-1,TRBJ2-1,NA
CASSFTGTLNYGYTF,TGTGCCAGCAGTTTCACCGGGACACTTAACTATGGCTACACCTTC,NA,TRBV27,TRBJ1-2,NA
CASSLGRGAEETQYF,TGTGCCAGCAGCTTAGGGCGGGGGGCCGAGGAGACCCAGTACTTC,NA,TRBV13,TRBJ2-5,TRBD2